This passage covers 21 T cell receptor beta chains from one sample sequenced in a study of Tregs in tolerant kidney transplant recipients. Profiled with immunoSEQ multiplex PCR; TCRdb holds only in-frame clones, not every one. Of roughly 120,000 clones listed, approximately 90% are singletons. The sequenced material came from CD4+ T cells from blood. All receptors derive from a human donor in good health.

V gene TRBV7-9 combines with J gene TRBJ2-1, with TRBD2 matching over 13 bases. With 4 bases clipped from V and 7 bases from J, the junction kept 4 bases outside the gene matches. CDR3 size: 15 residues. In germline, CDR1 is SEHNR, CDR2 FQNEAQ (reference sequence). The CDR3 region is CASSSKGLAGNEQFF. Written as DNA, the CDR3 is TGTGCCAGCAGCTCAAAGGGACTAGCGGGAAATGAGCAGTTCTTC.

V is TRBV6-1 and J is TRBJ2-5; weak D call: TRBD1 (8 bases). The CDR3 sequence is 15 residues long. Trimming took off 1 base at V and 5 bases at J, with 14 bases between the two ends. Germline CDR1 and CDR2: MNHNS and SASEGT. CDR3 in DNA: TGTGCCAGCAGTGAAGTTACAGGGGGAGGGGAGACCCAGTACTTC. It specifies CASSEVTGGGETQYF.

The chain employs TRBV19 and TRBJ1-1; no definite D call. V dropped 0 bases and J dropped 4 bases, with 6 bases sitting between them. This CDR3 has 13 residues. Germline CDR1 reads LNHDA; CDR2 reads SQIVND (reference sequence). The CDR3 protein is CASSIEKGTEAFF. CDR3 nucleotides: TGTGCCAGTAGTATAGAGAAGGGCACTGAAGCTTTCTTT.

The chain is built from TRBV7-6 and TRBJ2-7; 9 nucleotides match TRBD1. The CDR3 runs to 16 residues. Germline lookup yields CDR1 SGHVS and CDR2 FNYEAQ. The V segment lost 5 bases and the J segment 2 bases; nucleotides outside the gene matches: 10. The DNA of the CDR3 is TGTGCCAGCAGCCCGAAACCGGGACAGGGTACCTACGAGCAGTACTTC. It yields the protein CASSPKPGQGTYEQYF.

The chain combines TRBV7-8 with TRBJ2-4; D not certain. V was cut by 1 base and J by 13 bases, with 8 bases left in between. Per the germline V gene, CDR1 is SGHVS and CDR2 is FQNEAQ. This CDR3 spans 11 amino acids. The CDR3: CASSLGSKQYF. The CDR3 DNA reads as TGTGCCAGCAGCTTAGGTTCAAAACAGTACTTC.

V usage is TRBV5-1 and J usage is TRBJ2-6, with D tentatively TRBD2 (6 bases). CDR3 length equals 16 residues. Germline V gives CDR1 SGHRS, CDR2 YFSETQ. Trimming removed 2 bases from V and 1 base from J, with 10 bases in between. The CDR3 protein is CASSFSEGSGANVLTF. DNA for the CDR3: TGCGCCAGCAGCTTCTCGGAGGGTTCTGGGGCCAACGTCCTGACTTTC.

This clone was counted once. The chain recombines TRBV7-3 with TRBJ2-3; D is possibly TRBD2 (5 bases). There are 14 residues in the CDR3. The V gene lost 4 bases and the J gene lost 2 bases, with 10 bases spanning the gap. Germline V CDR1 and CDR2: SGHTA, FQGTGA. CDR3 nucleotide sequence: TGTGCCAGCAGCTATTCGGGGATCACAGATACGCAGTATTTT. This sequence encodes CASSYSGITDTQYF.

The chain couples TRBV30 to TRBJ2-1; 14 bases line up with TRBD2. Unmatched junction bases numbered 9, after V lost 7 bases and J lost 7 bases. This CDR3 is built from 15 residues. The germline V gene has CDR1 GTSNPN and CDR2 SVGIG (reference sequence). The CDR3 is CASRRTSGRRNEQFF. CDR3 in DNA: TGTGCCTCGCGACGGACTAGCGGGAGGAGGAATGAGCAGTTCTTC.

The CDR3 DNA sequence: TGTGCCAGCAGCTTCTATGGCCAGTACGAGCAGTACTTC. Its protein is CASSFYGQYEQYF. The chain carries TRBV7-2 and TRBJ2-7, with D uncertain. The CDR3 extends over 13 amino acids. The ends were cut back, 3 bases at V and 4 bases at J, with 10 bases in the middle. CDR1 and CDR2 from the germline V gene are SGHTA and FQGNSA. The full variable domain, completed using reference TRBV7-2 and TRBJ2-7, is GAGVSQSPSNKVTEKGKDVELRCDPISGHTALYWYRQSLGQGLEFLIYFQGNSAPDKSGLPSDRFSAERTGGSVSTLTIQRTQQEDSAVYLCASSFYGQYEQYFGPGTRLTVT.

The rearrangement uses TRBV2 and TRBJ2-4, with 7 bases identical to TRBD1. CDR3 length: 12 amino acids. V trimming: 3 bases; J trimming: 7 bases; junction bases outside the gene matches: 0. Germline V gives CDR1 SNHLY, CDR2 FYNNEI. In DNA form, the CDR3 reads TGTGCCAGCAGTGACAGGGGGAACATTCAGTACTTC. Translating gives CASSDRGNIQYF.

The V and J genes are TRBV9 and TRBJ1-2; 7 bases agree with TRBD1. This CDR3 contains 14 residues. CDR1 SGDLS and CDR2 YYNGEE come from the germline V gene. V trimming: 0 bases; J trimming: 9 bases; junction bases outside the gene matches: 8. CDR3 sequence: CASSVATGVHRYTF. CDR3 in DNA: TGTGCCAGCAGCGTAGCTACAGGGGTTCATCGCTACACCTTC.

The chain joins TRBV5-8 to TRBJ1-2, with 10 bases aligning to TRBD1. The length of the CDR3 is 17 residues. V was pared by 3 bases and J by 4 bases, with 12 bases of the junction left unmatched. Germline CDR1 is SGHTS and CDR2 is YDEGEE. The chain's CDR3 is CASSSLSGTGESYGYTF. The CDR3 region has the DNA TGTGCCAGCAGCTCCCTCTCCGGGACAGGGGAATCCTATGGCTACACCTTC.

This clone has more than one count but fewer than ten. The rearrangement joins TRBV5-1 to TRBJ1-2, with TRBD1 as a possible D gene (6 bases). This CDR3 is built from 12 residues. Germline CDR1 SGHRS, CDR2 YFSETQ. Trimming stripped 7 bases from V and 3 bases from J, with 10 bases between. The CDR3: CASREGDYGYTF. The CDR3 nucleotides are TGCGCCAGCCGGGAGGGGGACTATGGCTACACCTTC.

The chain has TRBV2 and TRBJ2-4, with TRBD1 identical over 7 bases. Germline values: CDR1 SNHLY, CDR2 FYNNEI. The ends lost 6 bases at V and 2 bases at J; junction bases unmatched: 4. The CDR3 is 14 residues long. The CDR3 loop is CASSWTGSKNIQYF. The CDR3 DNA reads TGTGCCAGCAGCTGGACAGGTTCCAAAAACATTCAGTACTTC. The full variable domain, completed using reference TRBV2 and TRBJ2-4, is EPEVTQTPSHQVTQMGQEVILRCVPISNHLYFYWYRQILGQKVEFLVSFYNNEISEKSEIFDDQFSVERPDGSNFTLKIRSTKLEDSAMYFCASSWTGSKNIQYFGAGTRLSVL.

The chain carries TRBV19 and TRBJ2-3, with D tentatively TRBD2 (6 bases). This CDR3 contains 16 residues. CDR1 LNHDA and CDR2 SQIVND come from the germline V gene (reference sequence). With 6 bases removed from V and 2 bases from J, the gap between germline ends came to 18 bases. CDR3 DNA sequence: TGTGCCAGTAGCCAACTGGGCGCGGGGCCCACAGATACGCAGTATTTT. Its translation: CASSQLGAGPTDTQYF.

This CDR3 reads CASSSPGLAGGPNTGELFF. The CDR3 bases are TGTGCCAGCAGCTCTCCGGGACTAGCGGGAGGACCGAACACCGGGGAGCTGTTTTTT. The V gene is TRBV11-1, the J gene TRBJ2-2; TRBD2 matches 15 bases. CDR1 is SGHAT and CDR2 is FQDESV in the germline V gene (reference sequence). CDR3 length equals 19 residues. V lost 4 bases and J lost 0; bases outside the gene matches: 6.

The chain joins TRBV9 to TRBJ2-1, with 9 nucleotides matching TRBD2. V was clipped by 3 bases and J by 5 bases; unmatched bases: 9. The CDR3 is 16 residues long. Germline-derived CDR1 and CDR2 are SGDLS and YYNGEE. CDR3 residues: CASSAPSGGINNEQFF. The CDR3 nucleotides are TGTGCCAGCAGCGCCCCCAGCGGGGGGATAAACAATGAGCAGTTCTTC. The full variable domain, completed using reference TRBV9 and TRBJ2-1, is DSGVTQTPKHLITATGQRVTLRCSPRSGDLSVYWYQQSLDQGLQFLIQYYNGEERAKGNILERFSAQQFPDLHSELNLSSLELGDSALYFCASSAPSGGINNEQFFGPGTRLTVL.

The chain is built from TRBV15 and TRBJ2-3, with 7 positions matching TRBD2. The CDR3 loop spans 16 amino acids. CDR1 LNHNV and CDR2 YYDKDF come from the germline V gene (reference sequence). V lost 5 bases and J lost 6; bases outside the gene matches: 14. The CDR3: CATSEGLADGVDTQYF. CDR3 in DNA: TGTGCCACCAGCGAGGGGCTAGCGGATGGAGTGGATACGCAGTATTTT.

The genes are TRBV7-2 and TRBJ1-5, with 8 bases aligning to TRBD1. Germline CDR1 and CDR2: SGHTA and FQGNSA. The CDR3 has 17 residues. Trimming took 1 base from V and 6 from J; bases not matched to a gene: 11. The CDR3 DNA reads as TGTGCCAGCAGCTTAGGCGTTGGACAGGGTAGGGGTCAGCCCCAGCATTTT. It encodes CASSLGVGQGRGQPQHF.

This rearrangement joins TRBV19 to TRBJ1-1; 8 nucleotides line up with TRBD1. From germline, CDR1 is LNHDA and CDR2 SQIVND (reference sequence). CDR3 length equals 14 residues. The J segment lost 2 bases and the V segment lost 6 bases, leaving 5 bases of the junction unmatched. The CDR3 DNA follows: TGTGCCAGTAGCCTCAGGGGGCTAAACACTGAAGCTTTCTTT. This encodes CASSLRGLNTEAFF.

The J gene is TRBJ2-7, the V gene TRBV4-1; TRBD2 matches 10 bases. The CDR3 covers 14 residues. The V segment lost 4 bases and the J segment 2 bases; nucleotides outside the gene matches: 2. Germline assignment: CDR1 MGHRA and CDR2 YSYEKL. Here the CDR3 DNA reads TGCGCCAGCAGCCGAGGACTAGCGGCCTACGAGCAGTACTTC. Translated: CASSRGLAAYEQYF.